This T cell receptor beta chain was identified during a study of T cell repertoires and HLA-DP antigens. Background on the study: In vitro CD4+ alloreactivity was against HeLa-presented HLA-DP. Findings and limits, study-wide: No separate analysis of naive versus memory CD4+ cells was done. A non-physiological HeLa system presented antigen to total CD4+ responders.

Only in-frame clones appear in the TCRdb table, and some are missing; sequencing was by immunoSEQ multiplex PCR. The table shows about 89,000 clones, with around 86% occurring only once. Germline V gives CDR1 SNHLY, CDR2 FYNNEI. The V gene lost 4 bases and the J gene lost 3 bases, with 13 bases spanning the gap. The CDR3 runs to 15 residues. This clone is medium-sized (0.01 to 0.1%). What it binds is not known. CD4+ T cells were isolated untouched, roughly 98% pure. The genes are TRBV2 and TRBJ1-5; TRBD1 is a possible D gene (6 bases). This receptor was identified in a man aged 50 or older in good health and CMV-seronegative. The sequencing input was CD4+ T cells from PBMCs. The CDR3 region is CASSALQGYNQPQHF. The CDR3 coding sequence is TGTGCCAGCAGTGCACTACAGGGTTACAATCAGCCCCAGCATTTT.